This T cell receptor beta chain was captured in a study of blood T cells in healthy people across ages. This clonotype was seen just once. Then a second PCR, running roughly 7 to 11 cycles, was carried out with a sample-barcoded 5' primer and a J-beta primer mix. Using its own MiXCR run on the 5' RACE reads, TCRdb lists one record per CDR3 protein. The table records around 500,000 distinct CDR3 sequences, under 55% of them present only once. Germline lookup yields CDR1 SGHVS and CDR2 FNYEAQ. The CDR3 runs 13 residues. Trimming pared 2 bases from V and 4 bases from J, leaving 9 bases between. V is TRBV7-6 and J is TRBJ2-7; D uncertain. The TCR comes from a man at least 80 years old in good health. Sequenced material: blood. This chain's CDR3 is CASSLSPPYEQYF. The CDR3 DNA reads TGTGCCAGCAGCTTATCCCCCCCGTACGAGCAGTACTTC.